This T cell receptor (beta chain) was captured in a study of sequential checkpoint blockade in melanoma. Treatment here: randomized to nivolumab then ipilimumab (arm A) or the reverse (arm B). Produced via immunoSEQ multiplex PCR; TCRdb's table is partial and in-frame only. Seen here are 10,000 to 13,000 clones, approximately 71% observed once, and the top ten hold roughly 28%. The CDR3 contains 15 residues. Germline lookup yields CDR1 LGHNA and CDR2 YNFKEQ. The junction had 2 bases not matched to a gene; V was cut back by 2 bases and J by 2 bases. The chain employs TRBV4-2 and TRBJ2-7; 11 bases line up with TRBD2. Sequencing used CD8+ T cells sorted from blood (inferred from file names), obtained from a patient given nivolumab and ipilimumab in sequence. The clonotype comes from a human donor with melanoma. CDR3 sequence (DNA): TGTGCCAGCAGCCAACCACTAGCGGGGGCCTACGAGCAGTACTTC. Protein sequence: CASSQPLAGAYEQYF.